This T cell receptor beta chain was sequenced for a study of T cell repertoires in cytomegalovirus infection. V gave up 1 base and J gave up 6 bases, with 6 bases separating them. Germline-derived CDR1 and CDR2 are MGHDK and SYGVNS. This CDR3 is built from 13 residues. TCRdb passed the reads through MiXCR, listing each CDR3 protein once. This table has 290,000 or so distinct CDR3 sequences, around 9.1% appearing once. Study-wide findings and caveats: Ex vivo responses were dominated by HLA-C-restricted CMV-specific TCR beta clonotypes.

The table lists this clonotype with many counts. What it binds is not known. The receptor's source is a human donor in good health (CMV status not recorded). Some clones in this sample may be carry-over from other donors' samples. The rearrangement joins TRBV25-1 to TRBJ2-2; no reliable D call. The sequenced sample consisted of PBMCs. The DNA of the CDR3 is TGTGCCAGCAGTGAATGGGCGCCCGGGGAGCTGTTTTTT. Encoded protein: CASSEWAPGELFF.